The 10 T cell receptor beta chains below all came from one sample that was sequenced in a study of cytomegalovirus exposure and HLA in healthy donors. The PCR contained 60 Vbeta and 13 Jbeta primers. TCRdb keeps only in-frame clones here, not all; method: immunoSEQ multiplex PCR. The profile shows approximately 140,000 clones, approximately 82% of them singletons. The sample taken for sequencing was PBMCs. The receptors derive from a boy between 2 and 10 years old in good health and CMV-seronegative.

This chain uses TRBV5-4 with TRBJ1-2; D remains unclear. In germline, CDR1 is SGHNT, CDR2 YYREEE (reference sequence). V was pared by 4 bases and J by 4 bases, with 14 bases between. The CDR3 totals 14 residues. CDR3 residues: CASSPSGFPYGYTF. CDR3 nucleotide sequence: TGTGCCAGCAGCCCCTCGGGGTTCCCCTATGGCTACACCTTC.

V usage is TRBV19 and J usage is TRBJ1-2; D is uncertain. The V end was cut by 10 bases, the J end by 5 bases, with 17 bases between. Germline CDR1 LNHDA, CDR2 SQIVND (reference sequence). This CDR3 spans 13 amino acids. The CDR3 sequence: CATLGLFGYGYTF. The CDR3, as DNA: TGTGCCACCCTAGGACTTTTTGGGTATGGCTACACCTTC.

The V and J genes are TRBV6-1 and TRBJ1-4; possible D gene TRBD1, 6 bases. CDR1 and CDR2 from the germline V gene are MNHNS and SASEGT. This CDR3 has 13 amino acids. The V end lost 3 bases, the J end lost 6 bases, and 8 bases lay between the germline ends. CDR3 in amino acids: CASSEGAHEKLFF. The CDR3 DNA reads as TGTGCCAGCAGTGAGGGGGCGCATGAAAAACTGTTTTTT.

Note on this clone: This specimen includes other DNA sequences encoding the same CDR3. This chain links TRBV6-5 with TRBJ2-3, with 7 bases that match TRBD2. V trimming: 6 bases; J trimming: 2 bases; junction bases outside the gene matches: 8. Germline lookup yields CDR1 MNHEY and CDR2 SVGAGI. The CDR3 contains 15 residues. The CDR3 DNA reads TGTGCCAGCAGCTACCGGGGGAGGGTCACAGATACGCAGTATTTT. Translated: CASSYRGRVTDTQYF.

V gene TRBV27 combines with J gene TRBJ1-2; D might be TRBD1 (5 bases). This CDR3 comprises 13 residues. Between the trimmed V and J ends, which lost 8 bases and 0 bases, there was a span of 10 bases. Germline V gene sequence: CDR1 MNHEY, CDR2 SMNVEV (reference sequence). This CDR3 reads CASASGANYGYTF. As DNA, the CDR3 is TGTGCCAGCGCCTCGGGGGCTAACTATGGCTACACCTTC.

This clone was counted between two and nine times. The CDR3 here is CASSQEAGGREKLFF. CDR3 bases: TGTGCCAGCAGCCAAGAGGCAGGCGGGCGGGAAAAACTGTTTTTT. This chain joins TRBV14 and TRBJ1-4; D unresolved. CDR1 is SGHDN, CDR2 FVKESK, per germline. The CDR3 has 15 amino acids. V shed 0 bases and J shed 8 bases, with 13 bases lying between them.

The V and J genes are TRBV27 and TRBJ1-1; TRBD1 matches at 12 bases. This CDR3 spans 15 amino acids. V shed 2 bases, J shed 11 bases, and the junction held 9 bases outside the gene matches. CDR1 and CDR2 (germline): MNHEY, SMNVEV (reference sequence). The DNA of the CDR3 is TGTGCCAGCAGTTTACCCGGGACAGGGGGCGCTGGGGCTTTCTTT. Translation: CASSLPGTGGAGAFF.

This chain connects TRBV7-9 to TRBJ1-4, with D possibly matching TRBD1 (5 bases). CDR3 length: 14 amino acids. Germline CDR1 and CDR2: SEHNR and FQNEAQ (reference sequence). Between the trimmed V and J ends, which lost 5 bases and 8 bases, there was a span of 15 bases. The CDR3 sequence is CASSVMDTAEKLFF. CDR3 in DNA: TGTGCCAGCAGCGTAATGGACACAGCCGAAAAACTGTTTTTT.

The V call is TRBV10-1, the J call TRBJ2-3; D ambiguous. In germline, CDR1 is WNHNN, CDR2 SYGVQD (reference sequence). Trimming left V 4 bases short and J 3 bases short, with 8 bases between. This CDR3 comprises 13 residues. In nucleotides, the CDR3 is TGCGCCAGCAGTGCCCTGTTAACAGATACGCAGTATTTT. It yields the protein CASSALLTDTQYF.

The chain couples TRBV4-1 to TRBJ1-1, with D uncertain. The ends were cut back, 4 bases at V and 0 bases at J, with 18 bases in the middle. Per the germline V gene, CDR1 is MGHRA and CDR2 is YSYEKL. The CDR3 length is 17 residues. The CDR3 DNA is TGCGCCAGCAGCCGCTTAAGGCTCCCAGGCGTGAACACTGAAGCTTTCTTT. This sequence encodes CASSRLRLPGVNTEAFF.